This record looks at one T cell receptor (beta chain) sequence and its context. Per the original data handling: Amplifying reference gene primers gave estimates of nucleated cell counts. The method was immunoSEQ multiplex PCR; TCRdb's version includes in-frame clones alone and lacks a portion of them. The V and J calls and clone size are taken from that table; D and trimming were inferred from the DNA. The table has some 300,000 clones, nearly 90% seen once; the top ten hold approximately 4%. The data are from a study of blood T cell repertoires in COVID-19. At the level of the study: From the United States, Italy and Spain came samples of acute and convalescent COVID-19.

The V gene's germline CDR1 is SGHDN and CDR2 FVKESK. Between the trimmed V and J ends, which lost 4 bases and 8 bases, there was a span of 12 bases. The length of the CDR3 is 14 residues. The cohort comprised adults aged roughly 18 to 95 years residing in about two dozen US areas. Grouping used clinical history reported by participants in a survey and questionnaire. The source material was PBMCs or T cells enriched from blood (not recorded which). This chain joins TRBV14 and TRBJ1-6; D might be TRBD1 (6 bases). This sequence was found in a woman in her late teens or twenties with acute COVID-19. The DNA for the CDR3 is TGTGCCAGCAGCCCAACCAGGGGTGATTCACCCCTCCACTTT. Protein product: CASSPTRGDSPLHF.